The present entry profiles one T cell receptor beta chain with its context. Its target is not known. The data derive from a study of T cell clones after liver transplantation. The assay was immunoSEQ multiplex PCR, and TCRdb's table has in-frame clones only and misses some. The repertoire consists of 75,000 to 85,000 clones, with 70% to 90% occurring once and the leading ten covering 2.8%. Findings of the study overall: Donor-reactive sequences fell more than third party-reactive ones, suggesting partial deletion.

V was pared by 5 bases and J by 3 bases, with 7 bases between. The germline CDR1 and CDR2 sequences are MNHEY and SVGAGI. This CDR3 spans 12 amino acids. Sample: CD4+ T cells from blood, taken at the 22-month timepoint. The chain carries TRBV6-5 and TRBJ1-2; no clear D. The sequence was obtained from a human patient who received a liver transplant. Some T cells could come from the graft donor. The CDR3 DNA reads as TGTGCCAGCAGTGACGGAGACTATGGCTACACCTTC. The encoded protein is CASSDGDYGYTF.